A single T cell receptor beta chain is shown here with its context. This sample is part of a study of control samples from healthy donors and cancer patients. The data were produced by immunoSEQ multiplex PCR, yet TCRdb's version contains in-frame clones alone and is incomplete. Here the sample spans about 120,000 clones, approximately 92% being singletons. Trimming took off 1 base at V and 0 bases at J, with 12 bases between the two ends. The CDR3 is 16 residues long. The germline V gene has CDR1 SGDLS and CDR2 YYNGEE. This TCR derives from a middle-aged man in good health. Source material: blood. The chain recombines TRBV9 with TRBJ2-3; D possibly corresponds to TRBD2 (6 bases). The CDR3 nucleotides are TGTGCCAGCAGCGTAAATGCAGGGACTAGCACAGATACGCAGTATTTT. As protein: CASSVNAGTSTDTQYF.